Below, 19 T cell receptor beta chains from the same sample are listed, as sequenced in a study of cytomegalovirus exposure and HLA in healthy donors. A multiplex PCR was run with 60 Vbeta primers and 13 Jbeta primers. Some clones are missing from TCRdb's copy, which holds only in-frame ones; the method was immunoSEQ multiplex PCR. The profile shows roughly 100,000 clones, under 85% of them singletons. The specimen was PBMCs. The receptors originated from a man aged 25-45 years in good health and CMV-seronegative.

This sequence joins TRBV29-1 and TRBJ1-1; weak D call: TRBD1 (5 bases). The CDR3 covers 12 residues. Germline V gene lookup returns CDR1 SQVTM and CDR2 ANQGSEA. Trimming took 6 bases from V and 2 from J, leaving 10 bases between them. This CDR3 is CSVATVNTEAFF. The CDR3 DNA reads TGCAGCGTGGCGACAGTCAACACTGAAGCTTTCTTT. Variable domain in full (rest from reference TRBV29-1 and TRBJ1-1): SAVISQKPSRDICQRGTSLTIQCQVDSQVTMMFWYRQQPGQSLTLIATANQGSEATYESGFVIDKFPISRPNLTFSTLTVSNMSPEDSSIYLCSVATVNTEAFFGQGTRLTVV.

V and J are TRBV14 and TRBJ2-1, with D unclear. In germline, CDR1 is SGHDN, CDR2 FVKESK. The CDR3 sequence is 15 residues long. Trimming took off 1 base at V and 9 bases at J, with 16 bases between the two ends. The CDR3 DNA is TGTGCCAGCAGCCAAGTCTACCTCCCTGCTGGTGAGCAGTTCTTC. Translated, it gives CASSQVYLPAGEQFF.

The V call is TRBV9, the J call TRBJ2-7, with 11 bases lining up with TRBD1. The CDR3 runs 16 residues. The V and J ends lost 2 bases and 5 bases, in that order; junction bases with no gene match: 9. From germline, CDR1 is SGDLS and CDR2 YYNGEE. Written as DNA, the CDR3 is TGTGCCAGCAGCGTCGGCACTGGGACAGGGGGGCACGAGCAGTACTTC. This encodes CASSVGTGTGGHEQYF.

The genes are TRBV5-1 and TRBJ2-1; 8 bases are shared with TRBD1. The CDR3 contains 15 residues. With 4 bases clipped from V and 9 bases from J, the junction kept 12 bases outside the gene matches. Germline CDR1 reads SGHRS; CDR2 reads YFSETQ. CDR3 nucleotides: TGCGCCAGCAGCGCCGGACAGGGAAAACACGTTGAGCAGTTCTTC. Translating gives CASSAGQGKHVEQFF.

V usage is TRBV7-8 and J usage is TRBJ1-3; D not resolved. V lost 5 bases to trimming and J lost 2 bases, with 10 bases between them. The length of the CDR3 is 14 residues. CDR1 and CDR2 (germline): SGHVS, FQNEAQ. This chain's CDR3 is CASSPQRAGNTIYF. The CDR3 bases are TGTGCCAGCAGCCCCCAGAGGGCTGGAAACACCATATATTTT.

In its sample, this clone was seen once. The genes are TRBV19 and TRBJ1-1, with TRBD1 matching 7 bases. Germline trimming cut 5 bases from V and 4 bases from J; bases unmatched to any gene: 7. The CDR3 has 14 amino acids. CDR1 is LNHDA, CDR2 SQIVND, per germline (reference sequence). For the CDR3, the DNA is TGTGCCAGTAGTGCCCAGACAGGGAGCACTGAAGCTTTCTTT. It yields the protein CASSAQTGSTEAFF. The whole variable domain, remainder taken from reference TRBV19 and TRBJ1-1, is DGGITQSPKYLFRKEGQNVTLSCEQNLNHDAMYWYRQDPGQGLRLIYYSQIVNDFQKGDIAEGYSVSREKKESFPLTVTSAQKNPTAFYLCASSAQTGSTEAFFGQGTRLTVV.

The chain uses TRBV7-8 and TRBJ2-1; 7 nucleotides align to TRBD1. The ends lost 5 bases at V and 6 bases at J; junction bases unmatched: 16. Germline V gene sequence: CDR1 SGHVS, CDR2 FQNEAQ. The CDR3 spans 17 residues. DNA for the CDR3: TGTGCCAGCAGCCCTCCCAAACCCGGACAGGTTATCAATGAGCAGTTCTTC. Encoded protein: CASSPPKPGQVINEQFF.

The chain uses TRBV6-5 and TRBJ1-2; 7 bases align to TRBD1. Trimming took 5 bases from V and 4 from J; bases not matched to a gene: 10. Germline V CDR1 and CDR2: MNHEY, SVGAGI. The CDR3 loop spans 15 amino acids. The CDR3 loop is CASSKPGQVFYGYTF. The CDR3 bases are TGTGCCAGCAGTAAGCCTGGACAGGTTTTCTATGGCTACACCTTC.

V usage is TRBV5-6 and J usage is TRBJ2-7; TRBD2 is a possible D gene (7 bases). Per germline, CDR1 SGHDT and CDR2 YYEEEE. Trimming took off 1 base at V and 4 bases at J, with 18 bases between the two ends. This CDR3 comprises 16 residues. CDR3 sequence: CASSLTLGGAGYEQYF. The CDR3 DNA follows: TGTGCCAGCAGCTTGACGTTAGGGGGGGCCGGGTACGAGCAGTACTTC.

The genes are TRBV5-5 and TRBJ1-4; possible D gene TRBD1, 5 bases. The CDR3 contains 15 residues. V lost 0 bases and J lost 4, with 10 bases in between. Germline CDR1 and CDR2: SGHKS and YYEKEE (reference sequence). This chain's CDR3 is CASSLGQQDNEKLFF. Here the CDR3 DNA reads TGTGCCAGCAGCTTGGGACAGCAAGATAATGAAAAACTGTTTTTT. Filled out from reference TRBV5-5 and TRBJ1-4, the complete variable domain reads DAGVTQSPTHLIKTRGQQVTLRCSPISGHKSVSWYQQVLGQGPQFIFQYYEKEERGRGNFPDRFSARQFPNYSSELNVNALLLGDSALYLCASSLGQQDNEKLFFGSGTQLSVL.

The CDR3 nucleotides read TGTGCCAGCAGACAGGGGGGTGCGGGAGGGATCAATGAGCAGTTCTTC. Its protein is CASRQGGAGGINEQFF. The chain has TRBV28 and TRBJ2-1, with a weak D call TRBD2 (9 bases). Germline CDR1 MDHEN, CDR2 SYDVKM. Trimming took off 6 bases at V and 6 bases at J, with 21 bases between the two ends. The CDR3 has 16 residues.

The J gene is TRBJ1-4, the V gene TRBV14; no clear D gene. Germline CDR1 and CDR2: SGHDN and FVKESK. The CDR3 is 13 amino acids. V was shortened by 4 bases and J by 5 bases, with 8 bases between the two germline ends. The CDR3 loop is CASSRALNEKLFF. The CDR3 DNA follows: TGTGCCAGCAGCCGCGCCTTGAATGAAAAACTGTTTTTT.

In nucleotides, the CDR3 is TGTGCCAGCAGCGCCAACAGGGGCGGCTACACCTTC. It specifies CASSANRGGYTF. The chain combines TRBV5-4 with TRBJ1-2, with TRBD1 identical over 7 bases. V gave up 4 bases and J gave up 8 bases; unmatched junction bases: 5. Germline-derived CDR1 and CDR2 are SGHNT and YYREEE (reference sequence). This CDR3 comprises 12 residues.

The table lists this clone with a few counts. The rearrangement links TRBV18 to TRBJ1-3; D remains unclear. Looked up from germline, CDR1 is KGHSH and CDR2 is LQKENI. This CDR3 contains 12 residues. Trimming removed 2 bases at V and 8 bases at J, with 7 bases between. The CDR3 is CASSPSGDTIYF. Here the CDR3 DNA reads TGTGCCAGCTCACCATCCGGGGACACCATATATTTT.

CDR3 DNA: TGTGCCTGGAGCTTACAGAATTCACCCCTCCACTTT. Translated: CAWSLQNSPLHF. V and J are TRBV30 and TRBJ1-6, with D unclear. Looked up from germline, CDR1 is GTSNPN and CDR2 is SVGIG (reference sequence). This CDR3 comprises 12 residues. V was clipped by 3 bases and J by 7 bases, with 7 bases between them.

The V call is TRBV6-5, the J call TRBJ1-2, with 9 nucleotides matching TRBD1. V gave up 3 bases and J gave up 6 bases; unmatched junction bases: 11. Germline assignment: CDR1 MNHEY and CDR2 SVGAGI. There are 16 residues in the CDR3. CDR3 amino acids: CASSYGFGTGRHGYTF. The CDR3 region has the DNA TGTGCCAGCAGTTATGGTTTCGGGACAGGGCGGCATGGCTACACCTTC.

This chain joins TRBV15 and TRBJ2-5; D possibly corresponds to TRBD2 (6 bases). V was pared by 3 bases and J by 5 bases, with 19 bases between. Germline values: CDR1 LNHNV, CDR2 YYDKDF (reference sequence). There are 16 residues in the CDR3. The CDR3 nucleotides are TGTGCCACCAGCAGTACTACCCCCGGGGGATGGGAGACCCAGTACTTC. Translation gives CATSSTTPGGWETQYF.

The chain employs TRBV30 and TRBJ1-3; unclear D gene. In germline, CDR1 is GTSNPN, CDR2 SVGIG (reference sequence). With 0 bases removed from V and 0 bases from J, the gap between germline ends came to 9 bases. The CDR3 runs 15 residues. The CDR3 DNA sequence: TGTGCCTGGAGTGTCGGGTCGATCTCTGGAAACACCATATATTTT. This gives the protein CAWSVGSISGNTIYF.

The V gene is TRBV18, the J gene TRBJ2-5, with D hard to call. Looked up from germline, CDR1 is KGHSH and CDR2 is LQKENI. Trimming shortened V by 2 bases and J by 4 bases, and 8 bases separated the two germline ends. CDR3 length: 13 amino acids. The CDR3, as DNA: TGTGCCAGCTCACCAGGGCAGACAGAGACCCAGTACTTC. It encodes CASSPGQTETQYF.